This paragraph covers one T cell receptor beta chain sequence. Its antigen is still unknown. Base quality data are lacking; no much larger clone is found one base away. RNA was extracted with the RNeasy kit and roughly 0.45 to 1 ug was reverse transcribed using random hexamers. The immunoSEQ multiplex PCR assay, covering 54 Vbeta and 13 Jbeta segments, was used to amplify TCR beta CDR3 regions. Bias from PCR amplification was corrected by using a synthetic template baseline for primer optimization and for computational correction. On the authors' methods: Reads were assigned to V, D and J genes according to IMGT and analyzed in immunoSEQ Analyzer, with only productive sequences retained. To calculate clonality, Shannon entropy was normalized by log2 of the number of productive unique sequences and then subtracted from one. For each patient and control, public and private clones were evaluated among the 100 most prevalent clones. Clones were defined as Susac-specific if absent from the healthy and MS cohorts, from under 1,200 published viral clones and from other ImmuneACCESS disease sequences. TCRdb redid the processing of the public reads, applying fastp at Q25 and MiXCR, and retained in-frame beta chains. For every CDR3 protein sequence, its rows merge into one entry that carries the most common genes and DNA. The V and J calls, along with clone size, are taken from TCRdb and not from the paper's own processing. For this sample there are roughly 80,000 distinct CDR3 sequences; roughly 94% appear just once. 0.5% to 0.65% of the sample is held by the ten biggest clonotypes.

This sample is part of a study of CD8 T cells in Susac syndrome (dated by TCRdb to the late 2010s). Turning to the overall study: Among the Susac syndrome patients who were sequenced, clinically active disease was present in about six and clinical remission was observed in 8 or 9. The clonality of the CD8+ T cell repertoire was compared across approximately 11 healthy donors, around 14 Susac syndrome patients and under 17 multiple sclerosis patients. The study used repertoire sequencing to test whether antigen drove CD8+ T cell activation and differentiation in Susac syndrome. At blood withdrawal, Susac syndrome patients were therapy-naive, treated with corticosteroids (with IVIg additionally given to some), or treated with IVIg alone. Overall results and qualifications from the work: The number of individuals in the TCR sequencing and HLA analysis was recognized as being relatively small. In the total CD8+ and CD8+ TEMRA repertoires, sixteen and five Susac-specific public clones, respectively, were identified. Clonal expansion was observed in Susac syndrome CD8+ repertoires, with the highest expansion in CD8+ TEMRA cells and greater expansion in clinically active than in remitting patients.

Peripheral blood CD8+ and CD4+ T cells from healthy donors, Susac syndrome patients and multiple sclerosis patients were profiled by high-throughput TCR beta sequencing. The Susac syndrome patients fulfilled recently defined diagnostic criteria for definite or probable disease. Bulk CD8+ and CD4+ T cells were purified by magnetic negative isolation, whereas CD8+ TEMRA cells were enriched by FACS. Blood was drawn into EDTA tubes, processed within 24 hours, and PBMCs were isolated by density gradient centrifugation. PBMCs destined for TCR sequencing were cryopreserved in liquid nitrogen and later thawed in a 37 °C water bath. The sorted or isolated CD4+, CD8+ and CD8+ TEMRA cells had a purity of 90% or higher. Sequenced sample: CD8+ T cells from PBMCs. The receptor was derived from a human donor with Susac syndrome.

The nucleotide sequence reads TGTGCCAGCAGCGCCAATAACAACTATGGCTACACCTTC. Translated, it gives CASSANNNYGYTF. The chain was built from TRBV9 and TRBJ1-2; confidence is insufficient to name the D gene. Including cysteine and phenylalanine, the CDR3 has 13 amino acids. The read is trimmed to its CDR3 DNA, 39 bases read in frame from base 1. CDR1 is given as SGDLS and CDR2 as YYNGEE, both from the germline V gene. V is pared back by 3 bases and J by 2 bases, with 8 bases lying between the germline termini. The reference TRBV9 and TRBJ1-2 proteins fill in what lies around the CDR3, so the full variable domain reads DSGVTQTPKHLITATGQRVTLRCSPRSGDLSVYWYQQSLDQGLQFLIQYYNGEERAKGNILERFSAQQFPDLHSELNLSSLELGDSALYFCASSANNNYGYTFGSGTRLTVV.